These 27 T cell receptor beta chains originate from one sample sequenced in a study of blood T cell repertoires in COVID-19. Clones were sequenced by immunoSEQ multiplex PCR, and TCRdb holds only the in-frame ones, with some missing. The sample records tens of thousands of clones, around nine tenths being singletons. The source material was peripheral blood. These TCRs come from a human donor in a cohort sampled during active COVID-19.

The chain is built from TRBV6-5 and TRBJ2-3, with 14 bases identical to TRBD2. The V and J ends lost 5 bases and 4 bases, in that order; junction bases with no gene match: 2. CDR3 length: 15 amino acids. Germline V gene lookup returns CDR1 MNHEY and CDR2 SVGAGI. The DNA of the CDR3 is TGTGCCAGCAGTCCGACTAGCGGGGGGGCAGATACGCAGTATTTT. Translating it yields CASSPTSGGADTQYF.

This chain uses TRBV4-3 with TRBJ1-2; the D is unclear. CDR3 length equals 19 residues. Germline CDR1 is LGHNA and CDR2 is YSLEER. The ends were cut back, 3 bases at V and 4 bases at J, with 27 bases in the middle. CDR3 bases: TGCGCCAGCAGCCACTACGCACCGGAAGAGGGCTCACCGAGCTATGGCTACACCTTC. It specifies CASSHYAPEEGSPSYGYTF.

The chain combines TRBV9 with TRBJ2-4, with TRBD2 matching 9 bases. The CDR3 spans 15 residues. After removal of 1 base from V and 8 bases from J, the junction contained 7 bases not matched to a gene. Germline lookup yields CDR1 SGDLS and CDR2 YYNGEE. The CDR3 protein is CASSVSASGIYIQYF. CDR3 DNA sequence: TGTGCCAGCAGCGTATCGGCTAGCGGGATCTACATTCAGTACTTC.

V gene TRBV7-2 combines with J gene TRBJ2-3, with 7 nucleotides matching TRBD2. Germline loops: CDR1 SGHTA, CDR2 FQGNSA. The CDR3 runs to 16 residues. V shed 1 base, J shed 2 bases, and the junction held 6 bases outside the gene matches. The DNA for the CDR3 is TGTGCCAGCAGCTTAGGACTGGGAGGGTTCACAGATACGCAGTATTTT. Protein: CASSLGLGGFTDTQYF. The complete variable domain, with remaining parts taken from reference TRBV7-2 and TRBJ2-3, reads GAGVSQSPSNKVTEKGKDVELRCDPISGHTALYWYRQSLGQGLEFLIYFQGNSAPDKSGLPSDRFSAERTGGSVSTLTIQRTQQEDSAVYLCASSLGLGGFTDTQYFGPGTRLTVL.

The CDR3 DNA reads as TGTGCCACCAGCAGAGATTTTGGGACAGGGACCTACGAGCAGTACTTC. Its protein product is CATSRDFGTGTYEQYF. The chain employs TRBV15 and TRBJ2-7, with 9 bases that match TRBD1. Trimming at V came to 0 bases and at J to 2 bases, leaving 5 bases not matched to a gene. Per the germline V gene, CDR1 is LNHNV and CDR2 is YYDKDF (reference sequence). The CDR3 covers 16 residues.

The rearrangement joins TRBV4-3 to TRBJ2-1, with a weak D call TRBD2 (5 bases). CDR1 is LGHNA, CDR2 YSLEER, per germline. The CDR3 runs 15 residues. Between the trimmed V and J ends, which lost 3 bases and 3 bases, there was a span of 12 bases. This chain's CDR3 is CASSHRSGNYNEQFF. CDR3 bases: TGCGCCAGCAGCCATAGAAGCGGAAACTACAATGAGCAGTTCTTC.

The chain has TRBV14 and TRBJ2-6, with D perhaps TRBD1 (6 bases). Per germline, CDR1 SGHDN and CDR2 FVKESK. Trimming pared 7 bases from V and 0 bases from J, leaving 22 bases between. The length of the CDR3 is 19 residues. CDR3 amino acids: CASTPSQQGVTSGANVLTF. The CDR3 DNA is TGTGCCAGCACCCCCTCCCAACAGGGCGTAACCTCTGGGGCCAACGTCCTGACTTTC.

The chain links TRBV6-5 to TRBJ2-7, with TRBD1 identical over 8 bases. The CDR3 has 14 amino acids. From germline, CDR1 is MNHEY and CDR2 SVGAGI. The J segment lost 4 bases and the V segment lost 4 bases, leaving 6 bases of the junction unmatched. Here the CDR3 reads CASSLDRGGYEQYF. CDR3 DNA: TGTGCCAGCAGTTTAGACAGGGGCGGGTACGAGCAGTACTTC.

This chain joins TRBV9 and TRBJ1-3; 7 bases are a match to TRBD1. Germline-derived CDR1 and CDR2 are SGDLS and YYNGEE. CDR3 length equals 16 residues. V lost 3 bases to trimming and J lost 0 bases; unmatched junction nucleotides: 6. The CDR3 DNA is TGTGCCAGCAGCGGCACAGGGGCTCTCTCTGGAAACACCATATATTTT. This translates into CASSGTGALSGNTIYF.

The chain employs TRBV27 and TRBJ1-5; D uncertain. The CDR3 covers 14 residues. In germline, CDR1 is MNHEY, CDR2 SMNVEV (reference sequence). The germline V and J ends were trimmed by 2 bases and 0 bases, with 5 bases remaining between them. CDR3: CASSLRYSNQPQHF. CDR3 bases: TGTGCCAGCAGTTTACGGTATAGCAATCAGCCCCAGCATTTT.

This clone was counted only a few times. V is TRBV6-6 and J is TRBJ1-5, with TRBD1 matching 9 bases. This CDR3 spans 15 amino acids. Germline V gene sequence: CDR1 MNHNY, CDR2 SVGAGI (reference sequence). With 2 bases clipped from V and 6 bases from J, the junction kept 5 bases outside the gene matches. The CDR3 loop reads CASSYGTGSGQPQHF. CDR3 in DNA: TGTGCCAGCAGTTACGGGACAGGGTCGGGTCAGCCCCAGCATTTT.

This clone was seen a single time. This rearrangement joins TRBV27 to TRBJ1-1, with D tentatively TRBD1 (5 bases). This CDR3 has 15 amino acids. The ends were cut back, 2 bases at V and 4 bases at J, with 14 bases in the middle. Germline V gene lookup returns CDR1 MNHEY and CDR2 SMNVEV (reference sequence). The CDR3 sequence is CASSLDAGFSTEAFF. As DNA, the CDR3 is TGTGCCAGCAGTTTAGATGCAGGGTTTTCCACTGAAGCTTTCTTT.

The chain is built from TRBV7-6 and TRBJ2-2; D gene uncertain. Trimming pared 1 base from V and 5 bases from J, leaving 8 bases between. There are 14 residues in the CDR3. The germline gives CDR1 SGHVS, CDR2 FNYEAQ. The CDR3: CASSLGSGTGELFF. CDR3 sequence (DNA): TGTGCCAGCAGCTTAGGATCGGGTACCGGGGAGCTGTTTTTT.

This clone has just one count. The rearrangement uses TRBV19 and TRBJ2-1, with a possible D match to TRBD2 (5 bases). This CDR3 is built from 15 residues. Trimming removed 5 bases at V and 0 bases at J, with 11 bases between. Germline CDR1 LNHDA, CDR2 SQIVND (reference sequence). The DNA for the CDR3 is TGTGCCAGTAGTCTCCGGGGAAGCTCCTACAATGAGCAGTTCTTC. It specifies CASSLRGSSYNEQFF.

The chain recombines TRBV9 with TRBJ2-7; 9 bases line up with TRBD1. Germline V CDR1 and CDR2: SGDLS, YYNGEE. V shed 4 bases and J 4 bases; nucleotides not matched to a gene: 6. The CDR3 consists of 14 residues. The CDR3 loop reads CASSTTGGTYEQYF. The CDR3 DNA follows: TGTGCCAGCAGCACTACAGGGGGCACATACGAGCAGTACTTC. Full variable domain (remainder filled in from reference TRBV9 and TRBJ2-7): DSGVTQTPKHLITATGQRVTLRCSPRSGDLSVYWYQQSLDQGLQFLIQYYNGEERAKGNILERFSAQQFPDLHSELNLSSLELGDSALYFCASSTTGGTYEQYFGPGTRLTVT.

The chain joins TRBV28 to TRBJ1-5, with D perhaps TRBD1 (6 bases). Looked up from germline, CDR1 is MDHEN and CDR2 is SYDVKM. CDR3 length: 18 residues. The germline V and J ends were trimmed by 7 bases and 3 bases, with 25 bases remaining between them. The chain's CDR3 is CASTKTVTDRPLNQPQHF. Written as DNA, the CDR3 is TGTGCCAGCACCAAGACTGTAACGGACAGACCACTCAATCAGCCCCAGCATTTT.

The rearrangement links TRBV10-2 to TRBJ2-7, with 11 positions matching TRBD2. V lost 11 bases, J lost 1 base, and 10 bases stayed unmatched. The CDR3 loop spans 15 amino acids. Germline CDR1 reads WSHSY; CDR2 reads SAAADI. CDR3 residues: CASRPGLAASYEQYF. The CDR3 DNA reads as TGCGCCTCTCGACCGGGACTAGCGGCTTCCTACGAGCAGTACTTC.

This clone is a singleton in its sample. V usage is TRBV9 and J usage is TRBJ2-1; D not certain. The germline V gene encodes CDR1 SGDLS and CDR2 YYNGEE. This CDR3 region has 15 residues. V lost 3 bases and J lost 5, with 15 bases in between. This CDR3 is CASSGRRPANNEQFF. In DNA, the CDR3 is TGTGCCAGCAGCGGAAGGAGACCGGCTAACAATGAGCAGTTCTTC.

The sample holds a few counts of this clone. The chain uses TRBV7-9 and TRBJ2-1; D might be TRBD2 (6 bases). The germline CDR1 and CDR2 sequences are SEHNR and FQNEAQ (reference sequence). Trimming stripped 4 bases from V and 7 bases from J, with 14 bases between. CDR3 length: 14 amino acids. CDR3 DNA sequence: TGTGCCAGCAGCTCCCTAACGGGGACTAATGAGCAGTTCTTC. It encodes CASSSLTGTNEQFF.

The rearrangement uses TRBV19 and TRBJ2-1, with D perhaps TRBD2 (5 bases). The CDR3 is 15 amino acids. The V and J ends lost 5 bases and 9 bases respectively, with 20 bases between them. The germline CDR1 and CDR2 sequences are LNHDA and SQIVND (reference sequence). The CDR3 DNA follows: TGTGCCAGTAGTCCGGCTAGCCGTTCCAACAGTGAGCAGTTCTTC. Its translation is CASSPASRSNSEQFF.

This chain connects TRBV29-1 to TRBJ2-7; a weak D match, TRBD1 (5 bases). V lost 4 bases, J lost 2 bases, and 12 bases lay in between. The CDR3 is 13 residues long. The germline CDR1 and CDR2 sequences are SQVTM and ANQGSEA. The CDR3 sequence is CSVGQGYAYEQYF. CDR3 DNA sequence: TGCAGCGTTGGTCAGGGATACGCCTACGAGCAGTACTTC.

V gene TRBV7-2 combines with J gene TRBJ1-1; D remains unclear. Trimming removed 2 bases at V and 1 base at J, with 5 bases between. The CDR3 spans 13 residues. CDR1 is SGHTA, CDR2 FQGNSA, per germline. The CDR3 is CASSLLRNTEAFF. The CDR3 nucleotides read TGTGCCAGCAGCTTACTTCGGAACACTGAAGCTTTCTTT. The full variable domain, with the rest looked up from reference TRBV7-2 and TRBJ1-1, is GAGVSQSPSNKVTEKGKDVELRCDPISGHTALYWYRQSLGQGLEFLIYFQGNSAPDKSGLPSDRFSAERTGGSVSTLTIQRTQQEDSAVYLCASSLLRNTEAFFGQGTRLTVV.

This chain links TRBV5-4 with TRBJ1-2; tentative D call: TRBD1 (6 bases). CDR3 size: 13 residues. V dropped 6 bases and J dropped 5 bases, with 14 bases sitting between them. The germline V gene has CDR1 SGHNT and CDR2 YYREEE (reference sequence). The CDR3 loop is CASTQGWGYGYTF. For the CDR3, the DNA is TGTGCCAGCACCCAGGGGTGGGGATATGGCTACACCTTC.

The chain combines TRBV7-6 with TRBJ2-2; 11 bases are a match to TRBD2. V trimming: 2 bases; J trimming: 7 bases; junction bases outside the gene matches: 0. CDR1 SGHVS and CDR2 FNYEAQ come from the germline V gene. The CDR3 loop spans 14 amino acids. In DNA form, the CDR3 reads TGTGCCAGCAGCTTAACTAGCGGGGGCGGGGAGCTGTTTTTT. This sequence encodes CASSLTSGGGELFF.

The CDR3 spells CASSLGLSGDEQYF. The CDR3, as DNA: TGTGCCAGCAGCTTAGGACTATCTGGGGACGAGCAGTACTTC. The gene calls are TRBV11-1 and TRBJ2-7; maybe TRBD2 (5 bases). V shed 1 base and J shed 5 bases, with 12 bases lying between them. CDR3 length: 14 residues. Germline CDR1 is SGHAT and CDR2 is FQDESV (reference sequence).

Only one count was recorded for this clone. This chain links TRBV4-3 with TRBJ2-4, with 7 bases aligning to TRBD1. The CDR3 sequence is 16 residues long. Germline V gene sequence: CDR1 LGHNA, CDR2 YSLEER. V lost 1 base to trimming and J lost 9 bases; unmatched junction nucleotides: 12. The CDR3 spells CASSQGMSGQRSIQYF. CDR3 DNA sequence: TGCGCCAGCAGCCAAGGAATGTCGGGACAGAGAAGCATTCAGTACTTC.

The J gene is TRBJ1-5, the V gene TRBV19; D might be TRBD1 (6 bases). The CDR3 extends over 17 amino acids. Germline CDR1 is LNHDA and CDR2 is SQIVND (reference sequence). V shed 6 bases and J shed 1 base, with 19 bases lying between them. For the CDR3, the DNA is TGTGCCAGTAGCGGCCTTTCAGGGGTAGGGAGCAATCAGCCCCAGCATTTT. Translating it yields CASSGLSGVGSNQPQHF. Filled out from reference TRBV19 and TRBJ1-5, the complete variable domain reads DGGITQSPKYLFRKEGQNVTLSCEQNLNHDAMYWYRQDPGQGLRLIYYSQIVNDFQKGDIAEGYSVSREKKESFPLTVTSAQKNPTAFYLCASSGLSGVGSNQPQHFGDGTRLSIL.